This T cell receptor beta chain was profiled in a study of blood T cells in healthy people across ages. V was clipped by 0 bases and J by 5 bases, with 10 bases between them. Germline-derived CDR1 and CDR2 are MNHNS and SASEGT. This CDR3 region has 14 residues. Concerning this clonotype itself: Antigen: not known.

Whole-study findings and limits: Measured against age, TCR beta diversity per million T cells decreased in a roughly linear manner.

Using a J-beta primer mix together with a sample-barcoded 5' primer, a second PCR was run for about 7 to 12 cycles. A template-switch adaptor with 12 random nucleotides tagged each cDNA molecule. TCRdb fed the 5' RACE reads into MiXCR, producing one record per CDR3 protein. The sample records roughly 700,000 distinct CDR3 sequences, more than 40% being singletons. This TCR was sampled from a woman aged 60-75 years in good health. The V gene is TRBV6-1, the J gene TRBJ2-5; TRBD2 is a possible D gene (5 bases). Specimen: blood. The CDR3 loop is CASSEAPWRETQYF. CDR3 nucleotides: TGTGCCAGCAGTGAAGCCCCGTGGAGGGAGACCCAGTACTTC.